This entry is about one T cell receptor beta chain. Its recognized antigen is unknown. No base quality values were provided; no much bigger clone lies one nucleotide off. The CDR3, from cysteine to phenylalanine, totals 15 residues. Kept here is only the CDR3 DNA, which spans 45 bases and is read in frame from base 1. The germline V gene (reference sequence) gives CDR1 as MNHNY and CDR2 as SVGAGI. V loses 6 bases at its end and J loses 2 bases; junction bases beyond the gene matches: 8. Because repertoires were sampled repeatedly during chemoradiotherapy, clonal expansion in the tumor microenvironment could be followed. The method was the immunoSEQ multiplex PCR assay. The source is immuneACCESS, and TCRdb retained only in-frame sequences with V and J called. Part of the clones is not carried over; for the studies checked, unresolved V genes explain less than half of this, and the remainder is unexplained. The sample profile shows approximately 1,300 clones; around 83% of them were found once. 4.5% to 6% of the sample lies in the top ten.

This sample stems from a study of chemoradiotherapy in HPV16-positive cancers (dated by TCRdb to 2021 to 2024). Background on the whole study: Candidate HPV-specific T-cell clones and common TCR motifs were defined through functional T-cell assays on cells from a couple of HPV16-positive patients. The study asked whether T-cell immunity against the HPV oncoproteins E6 and E7 changes during chemoradiotherapy and whether it affects survival. Next, the candidate HPV-specific TCRs and motifs were followed in TCR repertoires from over 85 patients with HPV-related cancers.

Summary of the overall study and its limitations: Only a couple of HPV16-positive patients were used to derive the functional definition of HPV-specific T cells, and the survival association was reported for HPV16-positive patients. Expansion of candidate HPV-specific clones and E7-related TCR motifs was observed in the tumor microenvironment during treatment, whereas no such expansion was observed for non-HPV-specific T cells. In HPV16-positive patients, expansion of HPV-responsive T cells during chemoradiotherapy was found to be associated with improved recurrence-free survival.

The sequenced sample was tumor tissue, obtained from a patient who underwent chemoradiotherapy. The chain is assembled from TRBV6-6 and TRBJ2-7, and 9 bases in between align with TRBD2. The origin of this receptor is a human donor with HPV-associated anogenital cancer. The CDR3: CASRPFSGRTYEQYF. The DNA is TGTGCCAGCAGGCCATTTAGCGGGAGAACCTACGAGCAGTACTTC.